The 19 T cell receptor beta chains below were found in one sample sequenced in a study of T cells expressing NK-cell markers. TCRdb re-called the 5' RACE reads, yielding one record per CDR3 amino acid sequence without DNA. Listed are around 260,000 distinct CDR3 sequences; more than 3.5% falls within the top ten. Sequenced: blood T cells: a sorted CD56 or NKG2C T cell subset, CD4+ or CD8+ T cells, or bulk PBMC T cells (not recorded which). These receptors all stem from a woman between 18 and 70 years old in good health.

The chain joins TRBV30 to TRBJ1-1. The CDR3 runs to 15 residues. CDR1 and CDR2 from the germline V gene are GTSNPN and SVGIG (reference sequence). This CDR3 reads CAWRMEGTMNTEAFF.

The chain links TRBV20-1 to TRBJ1-1; TCRdb gives TRBD1 as the D gene, but with no DNA this cannot be confirmed. CDR3 length: 12 amino acids. Germline CDR1 is DFQATT and CDR2 is SNEGSKA (reference sequence). The CDR3 sequence: CSARGSGTEAFF.

The chain carries TRBV5-1 and TRBJ2-1; TCRdb's D call, TRBD2, is unchecked because there is no DNA. This CDR3 is 16 amino acids long. The germline V gene has CDR1 SGHRS and CDR2 YFSETQ. CDR3 sequence: CASSLQRGRGYNEQFF.

The V call is TRBV7-3, the J call TRBJ2-5; TCRdb proposes TRBD2, but this gene call is untestable without DNA. Germline CDR1 is SGHTA and CDR2 is FQGTGA. CDR3 length: 15 residues. Here the CDR3 reads CASSLSGRAAETQYF.

The V gene is TRBV12-3 or TRBV12-4, the J gene TRBJ2-1. The CDR3 totals 15 residues. This CDR3 is CASSRLQGSYNEQFF.

The chain uses TRBV12-3 or TRBV12-4 and TRBJ2-3; TCRdb lists TRBD1, though no DNA is available to test this call. This CDR3 has 15 amino acids. The CDR3 region is CASRPLGGATDTQYF.

The V call is TRBV20-1, the J call TRBJ1-2; TCRdb selects TRBD1, and the lack of DNA leaves this call unchecked. This CDR3 is built from 15 residues. CDR1 is DFQATT and CDR2 is SNEGSKA in the germline V gene (reference sequence). CDR3 loop: CSARQTGKTHYGYTF.

The rearrangement uses TRBV20-1 and TRBJ2-4; TCRdb picks TRBD2, but there is no DNA to check that call. Germline CDR1 and CDR2: DFQATT and SNEGSKA (reference sequence). The CDR3 consists of 16 residues. CDR3 sequence reads: CSARGSGLLAKNIQYF.

V gene TRBV7-3 combines with J gene TRBJ2-1; as DNA is missing, the TRBD2 call by TCRdb cannot be tested. The CDR3 is made up of 13 amino acids. Germline V gives CDR1 SGHTA, CDR2 FQGTGA. CDR3 sequence reads: CASRSGLAWEQFF. The entire variable domain, with the rest obtained from reference TRBV7-3 and TRBJ2-1, is as follows: GAGVSQTPSNKVTEKGKYVELRCDPISGHTALYWYRQSLGQGPEFLIYFQGTGAADDSGLPNDRFFAVRPEGSVSTLKIQRTERGDSAVYLCASRSGLAWEQFFGPGTRLTVL.

V and J are TRBV7-2 and TRBJ2-1; TCRdb picks TRBD1, but there is no DNA to check that call. The CDR3 sequence is 16 residues long. Germline CDR1 reads SGHTA; CDR2 reads FQGNSA. The CDR3 is CASSLASGRGYNEQFF.

The chain employs TRBV10-3 and TRBJ2-5; the TCRdb D gene call, TRBD1, has no DNA to confirm it. Germline assignment: CDR1 ENHRY and CDR2 SYGVKD. This CDR3 is built from 13 residues. The CDR3: CAISVVGAETQYF.

This CDR3 is CASKDGPSETQYF. The chain couples TRBV28 to TRBJ2-5; without DNA, the TCRdb call of TRBD2 cannot be checked. CDR1 is MDHEN, CDR2 SYDVKM, per germline. The CDR3 covers 13 residues.

The chain recombines TRBV7-6 with TRBJ2-2; TCRdb lists TRBD1, though no DNA is available to test this call. Germline-derived CDR1 and CDR2 are SGHVS and FNYEAQ. The CDR3 extends over 17 amino acids. The CDR3 region is CASSLAHGRGNTGELFF.

The genes are TRBV4-3 and TRBJ2-1. The germline V gene encodes CDR1 LGHNA and CDR2 YSLEER. The CDR3 totals 14 residues. CDR3 residues: CASSQDKRYSEQFF.

The rearrangement links TRBV12-5 to TRBJ2-3. CDR3 length: 13 amino acids. CDR1 is LGHNT and CDR2 is FRNRAP in the germline V gene. The CDR3 sequence: CASANPAADTQYF.

The chain's CDR3 is CASSSQGAESYNEQFF. The chain employs TRBV28 and TRBJ2-1; TCRdb's D call, TRBD1, is unchecked because there is no DNA. Per the germline V gene, CDR1 is MDHEN and CDR2 is SYDVKM. The CDR3 runs 16 residues.

This chain uses TRBV20-1 with TRBJ2-7; as DNA is missing, the TRBD2 call by TCRdb cannot be tested. Germline V CDR1 and CDR2: DFQATT, SNEGSKA (reference sequence). CDR3 length: 15 residues. The chain's CDR3 is CSARESAGSSYEQYF.

This chain links TRBV7-9 with TRBJ1-5; TCRdb indicates TRBD1, and absent DNA this call remains unverified. The length of the CDR3 is 14 residues. CDR1 SEHNR and CDR2 FQNEAQ come from the germline V gene (reference sequence). CDR3 residues: CASSSNTGGQPQHF.

The genes are TRBV11-2 and TRBJ2-5. In germline, CDR1 is SGHAT, CDR2 FQNNGV. The CDR3 length is 13 residues. CDR3: CASSLSLQETQYF.